What follows describes a single T cell receptor (beta chain). Here immunoSEQ multiplex PCR was the method, and the copy in TCRdb shows in-frame clones only, minus some. Of about 59,000 clones in the sample, roughly 94% were seen once. This entry is derived from a study of T cell changes during pregnancy in multiple sclerosis. This receptor was identified in a female donor with multiple sclerosis, enrolled in a pregnancy study. The specimen was CD8+ T cells from peripheral blood mononuclear cells, collected after pregnancy.

The CDR3 region is CASSQADSSYEQYF. The DNA of the CDR3 is TGCGCCAGCAGCCAAGCGGACAGCTCCTACGAGCAGTACTTC. The V gene is TRBV4-1, the J gene TRBJ2-7, with TRBD1 as a possible D gene (6 bases). The CDR3 has 14 amino acids. Germline V gives CDR1 MGHRA, CDR2 YSYEKL. The ends were cut back, 1 base at V and 0 bases at J, with 7 bases in the middle.